This TCR beta chain was captured in a study of PD-1 blockade in classical Hodgkin lymphoma. Findings of the study overall: TCR diversity at baseline was reported to be reduced in newly diagnosed patients relative to healthy donors.

The assay was immunoSEQ multiplex PCR, and TCRdb's table has in-frame clones only and misses some. The sample comprises about 19,000 clones, 75% to 90% of which are singletons, and 10% to 15% rests with the top ten. This CDR3 spans 17 amino acids. V lost 1 base, J lost 3 bases, and 6 bases stayed unmatched. CDR1 and CDR2 (germline): LGHNA, YNFKEQ. On this clone: Its antigen is unknown.

All trial patients relapsed after autologous stem cell transplantation. This specimen consisted of peripheral blood mononuclear cells (PBMCs), obtained before the second cycle of nivolumab. The source of this sequence is a human donor with classical Hodgkin lymphoma. V is TRBV4-2 and J is TRBJ2-1, with TRBD2 matching 10 bases. CDR3 loop: CASSQGLAGDFYNEQFF. The DNA of the CDR3 is TGTGCCAGCAGCCAAGGGCTAGCGGGGGACTTCTACAATGAGCAGTTCTTC.